Each of the 6 T cell receptor beta chains below was sequenced from the same sample in a study of T cell repertoires in Merkel cell carcinoma. The repertoire was sequenced with immunoSEQ multiplex PCR; TCRdb's copy has only in-frame clones and lacks some. The table lists roughly 14,000 clones, around 74% of them singletons. The sequencing sample was made of tumor tissue. The receptors originated from an adult with Merkel cell carcinoma.

This clone was detected a few times. The rearrangement links TRBV20-1 to TRBJ2-3; 9 bases are shared with TRBD2. The germline CDR1 and CDR2 sequences are DFQATT and SNEGSKA (reference sequence). The CDR3 consists of 16 residues. The J segment lost 3 bases and the V segment lost 3 bases, leaving 10 bases of the junction unmatched. CDR3 DNA sequence: TGCAGTGCTAGTGGACTAGCGCTTCAAGGGACAGATACGCAGTATTTT. This gives the protein CSASGLALQGTDTQYF.

This clone was seen more than once but under ten times. The CDR3 DNA sequence: TGTGCCAGCAGGGGGACGTACATGAACACTGAAGCTTTCTTT. Its protein is CASRGTYMNTEAFF. The rearrangement joins TRBV6-6 to TRBJ1-1, with D perhaps TRBD1 (5 bases). The CDR3 runs 14 residues. Trimming stripped 6 bases from V and 0 bases from J, with 11 bases between. CDR1 and CDR2 (germline): MNHNY, SVGAGI (reference sequence).

This chain joins TRBV6-5 and TRBJ1-5, with D possibly matching TRBD1 (5 bases). The germline gives CDR1 MNHEY, CDR2 SVGAGI. This CDR3 contains 12 residues. V was shortened by 8 bases and J by 4 bases, with 9 bases between the two germline ends. CDR3 nucleotide sequence: TGTGCCAGCCGGGGGGTAAATCAGCCCCAGCATTTT. The encoded protein is CASRGVNQPQHF.

The rearrangement links TRBV13 to TRBJ1-3; 9 nucleotides align to TRBD1. Germline values: CDR1 PRHDT, CDR2 FYEKMQ (reference sequence). Unmatched junction bases numbered 4, after V lost 4 bases and J lost 3 bases. The CDR3 consists of 15 residues. The CDR3 reads CASSSGTGNGNTIYF. In nucleotides, the CDR3 is TGTGCCAGCAGCTCGGGGACAGGGAATGGAAACACCATATATTTT.

This clone occurred once. The chain recombines TRBV15 with TRBJ1-1, with D hard to call. The germline V gene has CDR1 LNHNV and CDR2 YYDKDF (reference sequence). Between the trimmed V and J ends, which lost 8 bases and 3 bases, there was a span of 7 bases. There are 11 residues in the CDR3. CDR3 region: CATAGYTEAFF. The CDR3 DNA follows: TGTGCCACCGCAGGATACACTGAAGCTTTCTTT.

This chain links TRBV6-2 or TRBV6-3 with TRBJ1-2, with 8 nucleotides matching TRBD1. The CDR3 runs 14 residues. Trimming removed 5 bases from V and 6 bases from J; junction bases left unmatched: 8. CDR1 is MNHEY, CDR2 SVGEGT, per germline. CDR3 sequence (DNA): TGTGCCAGCAGTCTCGGGACAGGAAGGGATGGCTACACCTTC. Translated, it gives CASSLGTGRDGYTF.